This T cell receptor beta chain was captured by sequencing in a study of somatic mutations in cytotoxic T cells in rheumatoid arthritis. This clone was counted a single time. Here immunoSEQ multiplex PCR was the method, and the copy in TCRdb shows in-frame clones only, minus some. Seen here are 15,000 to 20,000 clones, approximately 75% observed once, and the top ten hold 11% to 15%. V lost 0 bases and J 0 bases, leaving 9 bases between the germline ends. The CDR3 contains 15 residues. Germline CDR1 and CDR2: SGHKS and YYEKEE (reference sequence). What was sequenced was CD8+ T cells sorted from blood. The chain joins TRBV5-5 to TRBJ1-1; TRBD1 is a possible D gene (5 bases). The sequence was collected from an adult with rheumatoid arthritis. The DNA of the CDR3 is TGTGCCAGCAGCTTGGACTGGACAATGAACACTGAAGCTTTCTTT. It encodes CASSLDWTMNTEAFF.